This T cell receptor (beta chain) was profiled in a study of T-cell reconstitution after alpha-beta-depleted transplantation in children (dated by TCRdb to the mid-2010s). Regarding the complete study: The study quantitatively tracked T-cell immune reconstitution after TCRalphabeta/CD19-depleted allogeneic hematopoietic cell transplantation in children using TCR repertoire profiling.

This specimen's treatment or condition label, per the study, means: allogeneic hematopoietic cell transplantation with graft depleted of TCRalphabeta T cells and CD19 B cells. The children who served as transplant recipients had been given grafts of TCRalphabeta/CD19-depleted allogeneic hematopoietic cells. The full study reports these points: The apparently early alphabetaT-cell count recovery about two months after transplant was reportedly dependent on only several hundred rapidly expanded clones derived from non-depleted graft cells. Hyperexpanded clone frequencies declined over subsequent months; after one year, T-cell counts and TCRbeta diversity were mostly attributed to newly produced T cells. In some patients, the high TCRbeta diversity seen at day 60 was put down to recipient T cells and intrathymic progenitors that had survived conditioning.

Comments on this clonotype: No cognate antigen has been identified for it. No qualities accompany the bases; no much larger clone lies one base away.

Library creation used PCR. TCRdb lists the instrument as Illumina HiSeq 2500. Molecular barcoding was employed in the preparation of TCR libraries, with unique molecular identifiers being used to normalize TCRbeta repertoire quantification. Starting from the raw public reads, TCRdb applied fastp trimming at Q25, assembled clones with MiXCR and retained in-frame beta chains. Merged by CDR3 protein, the rows form single entries marked with the most common genes and DNA. The sample table contains around 140,000 distinct CDR3 sequences; only one count was recorded for 8.8% of them. 15% to 20% of the sample belongs to the ten largest clones. The clonotype was recovered from a female patient aged 2 to 10 who had a stem cell transplant for congenital amegakaryocytic thrombocytopenia, so the T cells may come from the graft donor. The input for sequencing was PBMCs, mostly from graft donor cells, taken 180 days after TCRalphabeta/CD19-depleted stem cell transplant.

The base sequence is TGTGCCAGCAGCAGACAGGGGGCCACTGAAGCTTTCTTT. It translates as CASSRQGATEAFF. The rearrangement combines TRBV7-2 with TRBJ1-1, and 10 bases in between align with TRBD1. Ends trimmed: V by 5 bases, J by 4 bases; bases unmatched to a gene: 1. The germline V gene encodes CDR1 SGHTA and CDR2 FQGNSA. The CDR3 runs 13 amino acids, cysteine and phenylalanine included. The DNA shown is the 39-base CDR3, in frame from base 1.